This T cell receptor (beta chain) was obtained from a study of blood T cell repertoires in COVID-19. Whole-study context: PBMCs, B-cell-depleted T cells, or T cells provided the cDNA or gDNA that made up the material.

Data came from immunoSEQ multiplex PCR; TCRdb stores just in-frame clones and leaves some out. Here the sample spans around 450,000 clones, about 90% being singletons. Germline loops: CDR1 SGHRS, CDR2 YFSETQ. This CDR3 is 13 amino acids long. The V end lost 2 bases, the J end lost 4 bases, and 9 bases lay between the germline ends. Each recovered donor of Cohort 3 presented with two negative PCRs, clearance, or symptom resolution. The sequencing input was PBMCs or T cells enriched from blood (not recorded which). This sequence originates from a man aged 18 to 29 who had recovered from COVID-19. The chain couples TRBV5-1 to TRBJ1-1; perhaps TRBD1 as D (6 bases). The CDR3 nucleotides read TGCGCCAGCAGCTTACAGGGACCCACTGAAGCTTTCTTT. Translated, it gives CASSLQGPTEAFF.